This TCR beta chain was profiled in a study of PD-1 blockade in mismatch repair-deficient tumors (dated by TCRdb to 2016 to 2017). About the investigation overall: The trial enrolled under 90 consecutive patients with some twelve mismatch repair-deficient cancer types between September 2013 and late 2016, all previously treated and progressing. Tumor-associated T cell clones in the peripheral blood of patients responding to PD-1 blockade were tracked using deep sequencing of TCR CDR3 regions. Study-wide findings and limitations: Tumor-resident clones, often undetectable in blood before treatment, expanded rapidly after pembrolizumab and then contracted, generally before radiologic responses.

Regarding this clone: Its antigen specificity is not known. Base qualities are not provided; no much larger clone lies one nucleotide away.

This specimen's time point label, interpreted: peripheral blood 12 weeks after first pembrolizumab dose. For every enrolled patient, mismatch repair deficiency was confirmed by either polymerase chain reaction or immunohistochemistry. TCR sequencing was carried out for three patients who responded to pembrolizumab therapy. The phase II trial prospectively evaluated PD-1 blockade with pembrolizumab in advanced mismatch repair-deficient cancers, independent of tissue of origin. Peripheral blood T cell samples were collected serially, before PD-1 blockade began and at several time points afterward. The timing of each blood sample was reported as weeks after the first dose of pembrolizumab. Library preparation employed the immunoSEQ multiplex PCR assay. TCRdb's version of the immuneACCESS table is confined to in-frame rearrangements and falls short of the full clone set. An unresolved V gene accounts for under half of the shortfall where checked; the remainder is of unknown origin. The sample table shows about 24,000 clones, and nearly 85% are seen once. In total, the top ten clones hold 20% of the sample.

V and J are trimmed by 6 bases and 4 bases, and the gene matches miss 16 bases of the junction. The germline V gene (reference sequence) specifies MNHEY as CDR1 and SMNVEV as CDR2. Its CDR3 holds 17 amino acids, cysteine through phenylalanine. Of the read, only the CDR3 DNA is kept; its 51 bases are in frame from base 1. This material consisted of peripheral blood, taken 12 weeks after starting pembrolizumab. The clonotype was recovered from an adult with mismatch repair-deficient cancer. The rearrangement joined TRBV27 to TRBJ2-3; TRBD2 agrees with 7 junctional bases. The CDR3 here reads CASRSPLRTSSSDTQYF. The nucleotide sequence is TGTGCCAGCAGGTCCCCCCTAAGGACTAGTTCATCAGATACGCAGTATTTT.